The 30 T cell receptor beta chains listed next were all sequenced from one sample in a study of cytomegalovirus exposure and HLA in healthy donors. Using immunoSEQ multiplex PCR, the repertoire was profiled, and TCRdb retains in-frame clones only, with some absent. This sample has almost 65,000 clones, with about 89% found just once. Sequenced material: PBMCs. Source of these receptors: a woman younger than 35 in good health and CMV-seronegative.

The V and J genes are TRBV6-5 and TRBJ2-7, with TRBD1 matching 8 bases. J was trimmed by 2 bases and V by 2 bases; bases with no gene match: 2. Germline V lookup: CDR1 MNHEY, CDR2 SVGAGI. The CDR3 length is 14 residues. CDR3: CASSYRDRPYEQYF. Written as DNA, the CDR3 is TGTGCCAGCAGTTACCGGGACAGGCCCTACGAGCAGTACTTC.

The rearrangement uses TRBV27 and TRBJ1-1; D remains ambiguous. CDR1 and CDR2 from the germline V gene are MNHEY and SMNVEV (reference sequence). V was cut by 2 bases and J by 1 base, with 8 bases left in between. This CDR3 comprises 14 residues. CDR3 region: CASSLLAGNTEAFF. As DNA, the CDR3 is TGTGCCAGCAGTTTACTGGCAGGGAACACTGAAGCTTTCTTT.

The CDR3 is CASSLVPGTHYGYTF. CDR3 sequence (DNA): TGCGCCAGCAGCTTGGTGCCCGGGACACACTATGGCTACACCTTC. The rearrangement links TRBV5-1 to TRBJ1-2; a weak D match, TRBD1 (6 bases). The V end was cut by 0 bases, the J end by 3 bases, with 12 bases between. CDR3 length: 15 amino acids. Germline values: CDR1 SGHRS, CDR2 YFSETQ.

J is TRBJ1-2 and V is TRBV4-2; a possible D gene is TRBD1 (6 bases). With 1 base removed from V and 4 bases from J, the gap between germline ends came to 25 bases. Germline V lookup: CDR1 LGHNA, CDR2 YNFKEQ. This CDR3 is 19 amino acids long. CDR3 nucleotide sequence: TGTGCCAGCAGCCAAGTCGTCTCCAGTACGGCTACAGGGTTCTATGGCTACACCTTC. It specifies CASSQVVSSTATGFYGYTF.

V and J are TRBV11-3 and TRBJ2-7; TRBD1 agrees at 10 bases. V shed 3 bases, J shed 6 bases, and the junction held 2 bases outside the gene matches. There are 13 residues in the CDR3. The germline CDR1 and CDR2 sequences are SGHNT and YENEEA. DNA of the CDR3: TGTGCCAGCAGCTTGACAGGGGGCCTCGAGCAGTACTTC. This codes for CASSLTGGLEQYF.

V and J are TRBV5-6 and TRBJ2-7; D unclear. This CDR3 is 13 amino acids long. The V and J ends lost 0 bases and 6 bases respectively, with 10 bases between them. Germline V CDR1 and CDR2: SGHDT, YYEEEE. The DNA of the CDR3 is TGTGCCAGCAGCTTGGACATCCCCAGCGAGCAGTACTTC. This sequence encodes CASSLDIPSEQYF.

The chain couples TRBV28 to TRBJ1-2; D possibly corresponds to TRBD1 (5 bases). Germline-derived CDR1 and CDR2 are MDHEN and SYDVKM. The CDR3 covers 16 residues. Trimming shortened V by 2 bases and J by 2 bases, and 15 bases separated the two germline ends. Here the CDR3 DNA reads TGTGCCAGCAGTTTAGACGGGGGGTTCGCCAACTATGGCTACACCTTC. Protein sequence: CASSLDGGFANYGYTF.

The chain combines TRBV5-1 with TRBJ1-3; the D gene is possibly TRBD1 (5 bases). The CDR3 runs 15 residues. With 0 bases removed from V and 1 base from J, the gap between germline ends came to 8 bases. The germline V gene has CDR1 SGHRS and CDR2 YFSETQ. This chain's CDR3 is CASSLVSGSGNTIYF. DNA for the CDR3: TGCGCCAGCAGCTTGGTGTCAGGGTCTGGAAACACCATATATTTT.

V gene TRBV2 combines with J gene TRBJ2-7, with D tentatively TRBD1 (5 bases). CDR1 SNHLY and CDR2 FYNNEI come from the germline V gene. The CDR3 length is 12 residues. V lost 7 bases, J lost 8 bases, and 15 bases lay in between. Here the CDR3 reads CASKGEDMQQYF. The CDR3 DNA reads TGTGCCAGCAAAGGCGAGGACATGCAGCAGTACTTC.

This rearrangement joins TRBV29-1 to TRBJ2-5, with no clear D. V was shortened by 4 bases and J by 3 bases, with 12 bases between the two germline ends. Germline loops: CDR1 SQVTM, CDR2 ANQGSEA. The length of the CDR3 is 13 residues. CDR3 sequence reads: CSVGFTQKETQYF. The CDR3 bases are TGCAGCGTTGGTTTCACCCAGAAAGAGACCCAGTACTTC.

This chain uses TRBV6-5 with TRBJ2-7, with D perhaps matching TRBD2 (6 bases). Trimming shortened V by 7 bases and J by 3 bases, and 13 bases separated the two germline ends. This CDR3 is 13 amino acids long. The germline gives CDR1 MNHEY, CDR2 SVGAGI. The CDR3 is CASKNPGSYEQYF. The CDR3 nucleotides are TGTGCCAGCAAAAACCCCGGGAGCTACGAGCAGTACTTC.

The chain uses TRBV19 and TRBJ2-1; TRBD2 is a possible D gene (6 bases). This CDR3 is 15 amino acids long. Per the germline V gene, CDR1 is LNHDA and CDR2 is SQIVND (reference sequence). V was pared by 5 bases and J by 5 bases, with 16 bases between. The CDR3 sequence: CASSSLAVLHNEQFF. For the CDR3, the DNA is TGTGCCAGTAGTTCACTAGCCGTATTGCACAATGAGCAGTTCTTC. Filled out from reference TRBV19 and TRBJ2-1, the complete variable domain reads DGGITQSPKYLFRKEGQNVTLSCEQNLNHDAMYWYRQDPGQGLRLIYYSQIVNDFQKGDIAEGYSVSREKKESFPLTVTSAQKNPTAFYLCASSSLAVLHNEQFFGPGTRLTVL.

This chain uses TRBV7-8 with TRBJ1-5, with D unclear. The V end was cut by 1 base, the J end by 2 bases, with 15 bases between. This CDR3 is 17 amino acids long. CDR1 and CDR2 from the germline V gene are SGHVS and FQNEAQ. Written as DNA, the CDR3 is TGTGCCAGCAGCTTAGAATTCCGAGCCGGGGGCAATCAGCCCCAGCATTTT. Its translation is CASSLEFRAGGNQPQHF.

The gene calls are TRBV19 and TRBJ2-2, with D possibly matching TRBD1 (6 bases). V lost 6 bases to trimming and J lost 6 bases, with 26 bases between them. CDR1 LNHDA and CDR2 SQIVND come from the germline V gene (reference sequence). The CDR3 sequence is 18 residues long. In nucleotides, the CDR3 is TGTGCCAGTAGAACCAACCAAGGGGGTGGAAACATTGCCGGGGAGCTGTTTTTT. Its translation is CASRTNQGGGNIAGELFF.

The gene calls are TRBV5-1 and TRBJ2-7, with 8 nucleotides matching TRBD1. CDR1 is SGHRS, CDR2 YFSETQ, per germline. This CDR3 region has 14 residues. Trimming at V came to 4 bases and at J to 5 bases, leaving 8 bases not matched to a gene. Written as DNA, the CDR3 is TGCGCCAGCAGCCCCGGACAGGGCTTCGACGAGCAGTACTTC. It codes for CASSPGQGFDEQYF.

The chain has TRBV9 and TRBJ2-1; TRBD2 aligns across 9 bases. The germline V gene has CDR1 SGDLS and CDR2 YYNGEE. The CDR3 is 15 residues long. Trimming removed 0 bases from V and 4 bases from J; junction bases left unmatched: 2. The CDR3 here is CASSVEAGGYNEQFF. The CDR3 coding sequence is TGTGCCAGCAGCGTAGAGGCGGGAGGGTACAATGAGCAGTTCTTC.

The CDR3 here is CASGFGLNTEAFF. The CDR3 DNA sequence: TGTGCTAGTGGTTTCGGGTTGAACACTGAAGCTTTCTTT. V gene TRBV12-5 combines with J gene TRBJ1-1, with unresolved D. The CDR3 length is 13 residues. Trimming removed 3 bases from V and 0 bases from J, with 5 bases in between. The germline CDR1 and CDR2 sequences are LGHNT and FRNRAP.

The V call is TRBV9, the J call TRBJ2-7; the match to TRBD1 covers 7 bases. There are 15 residues in the CDR3. CDR1 is SGDLS, CDR2 YYNGEE, per germline. V dropped 0 bases and J dropped 4; count of bases not matched to a gene: 7. In nucleotides, the CDR3 is TGTGCCAGCAGCGTAGGAGGGGGCAAACTTTACGAGCAGTACTTC. It yields the protein CASSVGGGKLYEQYF.

The chain recombines TRBV2 with TRBJ2-5, with TRBD2 matching over 7 bases. Germline V gene lookup returns CDR1 SNHLY and CDR2 FYNNEI. J lost 6 bases, V lost 2 bases, and 9 bases had no gene match. The CDR3 has 15 residues. In DNA form, the CDR3 reads TGTGCCAGCAGTGAATCAGCGGGGAGAGGGAAGACCCAGTACTTC. This sequence encodes CASSESAGRGKTQYF.

In this sample, this clone turned up a few times. The chain is built from TRBV7-9 and TRBJ2-3; TRBD2 aligns across 14 bases. V shed 5 bases and J 6 bases; nucleotides not matched to a gene: 7. This CDR3 contains 16 residues. From germline, CDR1 is SEHNR and CDR2 FQNEAQ (reference sequence). CDR3 in amino acids: CASSRTSGRTWDTQYF. CDR3 nucleotides: TGTGCCAGCAGCAGGACTAGCGGGAGGACATGGGATACGCAGTATTTT.

The chain employs TRBV9 and TRBJ1-2, with TRBD1 identical over 8 bases. The CDR3 totals 16 residues. The junction had 9 bases not matched to a gene; V was cut back by 3 bases and J by 2 bases. Germline-derived CDR1 and CDR2 are SGDLS and YYNGEE. Written as DNA, the CDR3 is TGTGCCAGCAGCGGTAGGGGGGACAGGAGGAACTATGGCTACACCTTC. It translates to CASSGRGDRRNYGYTF.

V gene TRBV7-3 combines with J gene TRBJ2-7; 14 bases agree with TRBD2. Germline CDR1 is SGHTA and CDR2 is FQGTGA. The CDR3 length is 18 residues. The V gene end was trimmed by 2 bases and the J gene end by 2 bases; junction bases not matched to a gene: 8. The CDR3 sequence: CASSLSAVTSGGAYEQYF. Here the CDR3 DNA reads TGTGCCAGCAGCTTATCCGCCGTGACTAGCGGGGGGGCCTACGAGCAGTACTTC.

The V and J genes are TRBV5-1 and TRBJ2-5, with TRBD2 as a possible D gene (5 bases). This CDR3 region has 17 residues. Per germline, CDR1 SGHRS and CDR2 YFSETQ. Deletions cut 0 bases from V and 2 bases from J, with 17 bases between. The CDR3 region is CASSLGQNLGVQETQYF. The CDR3 region has the DNA TGCGCCAGCAGCTTGGGACAAAACCTCGGGGTTCAAGAGACCCAGTACTTC.

This sequence joins TRBV20-1 and TRBJ1-1, with a possible D match to TRBD1 (5 bases). The CDR3 loop spans 11 amino acids. The V gene's germline CDR1 is DFQATT and CDR2 SNEGSKA (reference sequence). The V and J ends lost 6 bases and 5 bases respectively, with 10 bases between them. Written as DNA, the CDR3 is TGCAGTGCCGCGGGGGAGACTGAAGCTTTCTTT. Residues: CSAAGETEAFF.

This sequence joins TRBV6-5 and TRBJ2-7, with 11 bases fitting TRBD2. Germline V gene lookup returns CDR1 MNHEY and CDR2 SVGAGI. The CDR3 runs 15 residues. V lost 6 bases to trimming and J lost 5 bases; unmatched junction nucleotides: 9. CDR3 nucleotides: TGTGCCAGCAGCTATATACTAGCGGGAGCGGACGAGCAGTACTTC. Translated: CASSYILAGADEQYF.

The chain employs TRBV5-4 and TRBJ2-1, with TRBD2 identical over 14 bases. V shed 3 bases and J 8 bases; nucleotides not matched to a gene: 7. The CDR3 has 16 amino acids. CDR1 is SGHNT, CDR2 YYREEE, per germline (reference sequence). Written as DNA, the CDR3 is TGTGCCAGCAGCTCGGGACTAGCGGGAGCTGGCGATGAGCAGTTCTTC. It translates to CASSSGLAGAGDEQFF.

CDR3 protein: CASSLGQGNTIYF. In DNA, the CDR3 is TGTGCCAGCAGCTTGGGACAGGGAAACACCATATATTTT. The rearrangement joins TRBV5-4 to TRBJ1-3; maybe TRBD1 (5 bases). The CDR3 spans 13 residues. Germline V gene data show CDR1 as SGHNT and CDR2 as YYREEE (reference sequence). Deletions cut 0 bases from V and 4 bases from J, with 5 bases between.

J is TRBJ2-7 and V is TRBV23-1; 10 nucleotides align to TRBD2. TRBV23-1 is noted as an ORF with a role that remains uncertain. The CDR3 sequence is 19 residues long. Unmatched junction bases numbered 11, after V lost 0 bases and J lost 0 bases. CDR3 in DNA: TGCGCCAGCAGTCAATCTCTAGCGGGAGCCTCCTACTACTCCTACGAGCAGTACTTC. It specifies CASSQSLAGASYYSYEQYF.

This sequence joins TRBV6-5 and TRBJ1-1, with a possible D match to TRBD1 (5 bases). Germline V lookup: CDR1 MNHEY, CDR2 SVGAGI. There are 14 residues in the CDR3. Trimming took 6 bases from V and 6 from J, leaving 17 bases between them. This chain's CDR3 is CASSTGLLGAEAFF. In DNA form, the CDR3 reads TGTGCCAGCAGCACGGGACTACTTGGGGCTGAAGCTTTCTTT.

This chain uses TRBV7-3 with TRBJ1-5; no clear D gene. The germline gives CDR1 SGHTA, CDR2 FQGTGA. The CDR3 contains 14 residues. Between the trimmed V and J ends, which lost 2 bases and 6 bases, there was a span of 11 bases. The CDR3 here is CASSLPGWCQPQHF. CDR3 sequence (DNA): TGTGCCAGCAGCTTACCGGGGTGGTGTCAGCCCCAGCATTTT.